This T cell receptor (beta chain) comes out of a study of CD8 T cells in ankylosing spondylitis. The study, taken as a whole, reports: One TCR beta motif, made up of fewer than 10 highly homologous variants, appeared characteristic of ankylosing spondylitis blood.

This clonotype was seen only a few times. Its cognate antigen is unknown. The CDR3 is 15 amino acids. CDR1 KGHSH and CDR2 LQKENI come from the germline V gene. Trimming left V 3 bases short and J 2 bases short, with 12 bases between. TCRdb analysed the 5' RACE reads with MiXCR anew, one entry per CDR3 protein. The sample holds about 210,000 distinct CDR3 sequences, 5.5% to 7.5% seen once. This TCR derives from a male donor with ankylosing spondylitis. The chain recombines TRBV18 with TRBJ2-3; D ambiguous. Sequences were obtained from blood, either unsorted or a sorted T cell fraction (not recorded which). CDR3 region: CASSPIFGDTDTQYF. The CDR3 DNA sequence: TGTGCCAGCTCACCCATCTTTGGGGACACAGATACGCAGTATTTT.